Listed here is a single TCR beta chain. The V and J ends lost 5 bases and 4 bases respectively, with 14 bases between them. The CDR3 is made up of 14 amino acids. Germline lookup yields CDR1 SGDLS and CDR2 YYNGEE. This record comes from a study of shared clonotypes between healthy human individuals. In replicate PCRs of sorted subsets, roughly 200 ng DNA, tens of thousands of T cell genomes, was used. Assay used: immunoSEQ multiplex PCR; TCRdb lists only in-frame clones, some missing. The sample includes roughly 2.2 million clones, roughly 90% of them seen just once. This TCR derives from a man between 18 and 29 years old in good health. Some clones in this sample may be carry-over from other donors' samples. The chain uses TRBV9 and TRBJ2-3; D could derive from TRBD1 or TRBD2 (5 bases each). Sample: naive CD4+ T cells from PBMCs. Sample subset: CD45RA+ positively selected. CDR3 nucleotide sequence: TGTGCCAGCAGTGGGACGGCGGCGTCAGATACGCAGTATTTT. As protein: CASSGTAASDTQYF.